This TCR beta chain derives from a study of blood T cell repertoires in COVID-19 (dated by TCRdb to 2018 to 2021). Background on the whole study: Samples covering the acute and convalescent phases of COVID-19 were provided by collaborators in the United States, Italy and Spain. A freely available public database, intended as a resource for researchers studying the immune response to SARS-CoV-2, is where the repertoires were released. Samples were obtained from the ongoing ImmuneRACE study (first 160 participants) and from about 1,300 subjects provided by 6 global collaborators. Where available, HLA class I and class II types were obtained from metadata supplied by the sample provider rather than from assay-based typing. The prospective study material was composed of cDNA or gDNA derived from T cells, B-cell-depleted T cells, or PBMCs. Subjects who had been exposed to COVID-19, were actively infected with it, or had recovered from it provided the deeply sampled blood TCRbeta repertoires that made up the dataset. A de-identified subject ID, COVID-19 status, age in years and sex were almost always included in the sample metadata. What the work shows at the level of the full study, not this receptor alone: The amount of clinical and demographic metadata varied by source and participant and was provided uncurated.

V has 6 bases trimmed and J has 7 bases trimmed; junction bases matching no gene number 10. From the germline V gene (reference sequence), CDR1 is MNHNY and CDR2 is SVGAGI. The CDR3 starts with the cysteine, ends with the phenylalanine, and has 14 residues. Only the CDR3 portion is preserved as DNA: 42 bases, with reading frame beginning at the first base. The immunoSEQ Assay, a bias-controlled multiplex PCR, was used to amplify TCRbeta CDR3 regions from genomic DNA. The paper's data handling went like this. The number of nucleated cells in each sample was estimated from the amplification of reference gene primers within the assay. To quantify the absolute abundance of each unique TCRbeta CDR3 rearrangement, sequence reads were collapsed and filtered. For each sample, productive Simpson clonality was calculated as the square root of Simpson's diversity index over productive rearrangements. Imported from immuneACCESS, the table was reduced by TCRdb to in-frame sequences with V and J called. These copies leave out some clones; in studies compared against another copy, an unresolved V gene accounts for under half, and the cause of the remainder is not known. V and J calls and clone size are copied from that table; D and trimming were computed from the DNA. The sample records a few hundred thousand clones, around 90% of which are singletons. 0.8% to 0.9% of the sample belongs to the ten largest clones.

About this clone: Its target antigen remains unknown. It has no much larger one-base neighbor in the sample; base qualities were not kept.

One collaborating source in Seattle enrolled patients while the patients were actively infected and followed the patients over time throughout the course of disease. Whole blood was collected in K2EDTA tubes by collaborating institutions according to the institutions' own protocols. Collaborator samples were shipped for TCRbeta analysis as frozen whole blood, isolated PBMCs, or DNA extracted from either sample type. The sample consisted of peripheral blood. The sequence was collected from a man aged 18 to 30 with COVID-19, enrolled during active disease. The V and J segments used are TRBV6-6 and TRBJ1-1; 8 middle bases align to TRBD1. The nucleotides read TGTGCCAGCAGCAGACCATCAGGGGGCTTTGAAGCTTTCTTT. This gives the protein CASSRPSGGFEAFF.